Shown below are 2 T cell receptor beta chains from a single sample sequenced in a study of T cell repertoires in cytomegalovirus infection. TCRdb analysed the reads with MiXCR anew, one entry per CDR3 protein. The sample holds roughly 150,000 distinct CDR3 sequences; 23% are singletons and the top ten take 9.5% to 13%. The sequencing sample was made of PBMCs. All receptors derive from a human donor in good health (CMV status not recorded). Some clones in this sample may be carry-over from other donors' samples.

The table lists this clonotype with a few counts. The chain carries TRBV4-3 and TRBJ2-7; TRBD1 agrees at 7 bases. Germline values: CDR1 LGHNA, CDR2 YSLEER. This CDR3 spans 18 amino acids. V shed 0 bases, J shed 2 bases, and the junction held 13 bases outside the gene matches. The chain's CDR3 is CASSQEAAIGDRTYEQYF. CDR3 nucleotides: TGCGCCAGCAGCCAAGAGGCGGCTATCGGGGACAGAACCTACGAGCAGTACTTC.

V and J are TRBV7-2 and TRBJ2-1, with 7 bases identical to TRBD2. In germline, CDR1 is SGHTA, CDR2 FQGNSA. CDR3 length: 16 amino acids. Losses at the gene ends were 4 bases for V and 6 bases for J; bases not matched to a gene: 12. Here the CDR3 reads CASSSGGGVSSNEQFF. The DNA of the CDR3 is TGTGCCAGCAGCTCCGGTGGGGGGGTTTCAAGCAATGAGCAGTTCTTC.